A selection of T cell receptor beta chains follows, all from one sample in a study of T cells in lung cancer brain metastases. Libraries were prepared by immunoSEQ multiplex PCR; TCRdb keeps only in-frame clonotypes and omits some of them. The sample comprises some 5,100 clones, about 85% of which are singletons, and 4% to 5% rests with the top ten. Material for sequencing was tumor tissue from the primary lung tumor. Receptor source: an older man with non-small cell lung cancer. The CDR3 runs from the conserved cysteine through the conserved F or W. The D gene is left open where the match is weak. Clone size appears in some rows only: once, few, many, or a class for an expanded clone.

v_call	clone_size	j_call	d_call	cdr3_nt	cdr3_aa
TRBV7-2	NA	TRBJ2-7	TRBD1	TGTGCCAGCAGCTTAGATAGACCAGGGGGAACGCGGGAGCAGTACTTC	CASSLDRPGGTREQYF
TRBV4-2	NA	TRBJ1-5	NA	TGTGCCAGCAGCCAAGAGCGCAGCCCCAATCAGCCCCAGCATTTT	CASSQERSPNQPQHF
TRBV15	NA	TRBJ1-3	NA	TGTGCCACCAGCAGTGGACAGATCATCTCTGGAAACACCATATATTTT	CATSSGQIISGNTIYF
TRBV7-9	NA	TRBJ2-3	TRBD2	TGTGCCAGCAGCTCCCAGGGAGGGGTCTTCACAGATACGCAGTATTTT	CASSSQGGVFTDTQYF
TRBV5-1	NA	TRBJ2-2	TRBD1	TGCGCCAGCAGCTTGGGACAGGGCGGCACCGGGGAGCTGTTTTTT	CASSLGQGGTGELFF
TRBV7-3	NA	TRBJ2-2	TRBD1	TGTGCCAGCAGCTTAGTGGGACAGGCGGACACCGGGGAGCTGTTTTTT	CASSLVGQADTGELFF
TRBV11-1	once	TRBJ1-3	NA	TGTGCCAGCACGAGGGCTCCAGGAAACACCATATATTTT	CASTRAPGNTIYF
TRBV2	few	TRBJ1-2	TRBD1	TGTGCCACCGGGACAGCTAACTATGGCTACACCTTC	CATGTANYGYTF
TRBV5-4	NA	TRBJ2-3	NA	TGTGCCAGCAGCGGGACGACCCCGAGGGTGACAGATACGCAGTATTTT	CASSGTTPRVTDTQYF
TRBV6-5	NA	TRBJ2-7	NA	TGTGCCAGCAGTTACTCCTCGCGGGGTTCAAACGAGCAGTACTTC	CASSYSSRGSNEQYF
TRBV6-5	once	TRBJ2-1	NA	TGTGCCAGCAGTTTCGGGACGCAGCTTTACAATGAGCAGTTCTTC	CASSFGTQLYNEQFF
TRBV19	NA	TRBJ2-5	NA	TGTGCCAGTACTACCCGATTTGGCGTAGAGACCCAGTACTTC	CASTTRFGVETQYF
TRBV2	NA	TRBJ1-6	TRBD1	TGTGCCAGCAGTGAAAGGGACAGGACTCTTACGGGTCGTTCACCCCTCCACTTT	CASSERDRTLTGRSPLHF
TRBV30	once	TRBJ1-5	NA	TGTGCCTGGAGTGTAGACTGGCAGCCCCAGCATTTT	CAWSVDWQPQHF
TRBV30	NA	TRBJ1-2	NA	TGTGCCTGGAGGGATGGCAGTGGATTCGATGGCTACACCTTC	CAWRDGSGFDGYTF
TRBV19	NA	TRBJ1-4	TRBD1	TGTGCCAGTAGTATAGTAAGGGGGCGAGGAGAAAAACTGTTTTTT	CASSIVRGRGEKLFF
TRBV7-2	NA	TRBJ2-1	TRBD2	TGTGCCAGCAGCCAGGCCGGGGGGTTGAATGAGCAGTTCTTC	CASSQAGGLNEQFF
TRBV19	NA	TRBJ2-7	NA	TGTGCCAGTAGTATAGCGGACACAACCTACGAGCAGTACTTC	CASSIADTTYEQYF
TRBV7-6	NA	TRBJ1-1	TRBD1	TGTGCCAGCAGTTTTCACAAGGCGCCCCGACAGGGCGTTAGGTACACTGAAGCTTTCTTT	CASSFHKAPRQGVRYTEAFF
TRBV14	NA	TRBJ1-2	NA	TGTGCCAGCAGCCAAACCGGGCCGACAGGCTACACCTTC	CASSQTGPTGYTF
TRBV4-3	NA	TRBJ1-1	NA	TGCGCCAGCAGCCCTGACCCCAAAACTTTACAGGCTGAAGCTTTCTTT	CASSPDPKTLQAEAFF
TRBV5-4	NA	TRBJ2-7	TRBD1	TGTGCCAGCAGCTCGGGACAGCTACCCTACGAGCAGTACTTC	CASSSGQLPYEQYF
TRBV5-1	NA	TRBJ1-5	NA	TGCGCCAGCAGCTTGGGGGGTGGGGAATCCCAGCATTTT	CASSLGGGESQHF
TRBV6-6	NA	TRBJ2-5	NA	TGTGCCAGCAGTTACGGACCCACTGTGGAGACCCAGTACTTC	CASSYGPTVETQYF
TRBV27	NA	TRBJ1-2	TRBD1	TGTGCCAGCAGTCCACGGGCGGACAGGGGGCGGAATGGCTACACCTTC	CASSPRADRGRNGYTF
TRBV6-6	once	TRBJ2-7	NA	TGTGCCAGCAATGCCTCCCCGGGAGCTTACGAGCAGTACTTC	CASNASPGAYEQYF
TRBV13	NA	TRBJ1-4	TRBD1	TGTGCCAGCAGCAGCCTGCGGGACAGGGATAATGAAAAACTGTTTTTT	CASSSLRDRDNEKLFF
TRBV29-1	few	TRBJ2-1	TRBD2	TGCAGCGTTGAAGTGACTAGCTCCAGCTCCTACAATGAGCAGTTCTTC	CSVEVTSSSSYNEQFF
TRBV6-5	NA	TRBJ2-7	NA	TGTGCCAGCAGTTCCCTATGGGGGGATAACTACGAGCAGTACTTC	CASSSLWGDNYEQYF
TRBV19	once	TRBJ2-2	NA	TGTGCCAGTAGTCGACTAGAGGTTGGGATCGGGGAGCTGTTTTTT	CASSRLEVGIGELFF
TRBV4-3	NA	TRBJ2-1	NA	TGCGCCAGCAGCCAAGATTTTACAACCTACAATGAGCAGTTCTTC	CASSQDFTTYNEQFF
TRBV9	NA	TRBJ2-2	NA	TGTGCCAGGACGGGCCAGCGGGCTTTCACTGGGGAGCTGTTTTTT	CARTGQRAFTGELFF
TRBV10-3	NA	TRBJ2-1	NA	TGTGCCATCAGTGAGTCGGAGAGTAGCGGATCCTACAATGAGCAGTTCTTC	CAISESESSGSYNEQFF
TRBV4-1	NA	TRBJ2-1	NA	TGCGCCAGCAGCCAACTAGTCCACGGGAGTGTGTACAATGAGCAGTTCTTC	CASSQLVHGSVYNEQFF
TRBV29-1	NA	TRBJ1-2	NA	TGCAGCGTACCCACCCTCAGGGGCTACACCTTC	CSVPTLRGYTF
TRBV27	NA	TRBJ2-7	NA	TGTGCCAGCAGCTTTTACAGGGCGGCCACCTACGAGCAGTACTTC	CASSFYRAATYEQYF
TRBV10-2	NA	TRBJ2-7	TRBD1	TGCGCCAGCAGTGTTACAGGGGCAACCTACGAGCAGTACTTC	CASSVTGATYEQYF
TRBV10-3	NA	TRBJ2-7	TRBD1	TGTGCCATCAGTGAGCCGGGACAGGGGGCTTCCTACGAGCAGTACTTC	CAISEPGQGASYEQYF
TRBV4-1	NA	TRBJ2-3	NA	TGCGCCAGCAGCCAAGACAGGAACACAGATACGCAGTATTTT	CASSQDRNTDTQYF
TRBV2	NA	TRBJ1-2	NA	TGTGCCAGCAGTGAATTCCAACAGGGACCATATGGCTACACCTTC	CASSEFQQGPYGYTF
TRBV19	NA	TRBJ1-5	NA	TGTGCCAGTAGTGACGGGACTCTCTATCAGCCCCAGCATTTT	CASSDGTLYQPQHF
TRBV12-5	NA	TRBJ2-5	NA	TGTGCTAGTGGTTTTTGGACGGAAGCCCGGTACTTC	CASGFWTEARYF